The 17 T cell receptor beta chains in this list originate from one sample, sequenced in a study of shared clonotypes between healthy human individuals (dated by TCRdb to between 2020 and 2021). Library preparation used the immunoSEQ multiplex PCR assay. The source is immuneACCESS, and TCRdb retained only in-frame sequences with V and J called. Part of the clones is not carried over; for the studies checked, unresolved V genes explain less than half of this, and the remainder is unexplained. The sample table contains 2 million to 2.5 million clones; only one count was recorded for around 95% of them. The top ten constitute 0.1% to 0.15% of the sample. Specimen: naive CD4+ T cells sorted from blood. The cell subset or site label, as the study defines it: CD45RA+ positively selected. The receptors shown here come from a man aged 18-30 years in good health.

This clone has a single count. V usage is TRBV9 and J usage is TRBJ2-1; 10 nucleotides line up with TRBD2. Looked up from germline, CDR1 is SGDLS and CDR2 is YYNGEE. With 0 bases clipped from V and 2 bases from J, the junction kept 8 bases outside the gene matches. The CDR3 runs 18 residues. CDR3 amino acids: CASSVDSGGPRAYNEQFF. The DNA of the CDR3 is TGTGCCAGCAGCGTAGATAGCGGGGGGCCCCGGGCCTACAATGAGCAGTTCTTC.

The chain links TRBV10-3 to TRBJ2-5; 9 nucleotides line up with TRBD2. The CDR3 is 15 residues long. The junction had 7 bases not matched to a gene; V was cut back by 6 bases and J by 2 bases. In germline, CDR1 is ENHRY, CDR2 SYGVKD. The CDR3 DNA reads TGTGCCATCAGGACAGGGACTAGCAGTCAAGAGACCCAGTACTTC. Amino acid sequence: CAIRTGTSSQETQYF.

The CDR3 protein is CASSEYDRGYEQYF. For the CDR3, the DNA is TGTGCCAGCAGTGAGTATGACAGGGGTTACGAGCAGTACTTC. V is TRBV6-1 and J is TRBJ2-7; the match to TRBD1 covers 8 bases. This CDR3 region has 14 residues. Germline CDR1 is MNHNS and CDR2 is SASEGT. V was pared by 3 bases and J by 4 bases, with 5 bases of the junction left unmatched.

The genes are TRBV7-9 and TRBJ1-2; D unresolved. Germline V CDR1 and CDR2: SEHNR, FQNEAQ (reference sequence). V was shortened by 1 base and J by 7 bases, with 16 bases between the two germline ends. The CDR3 contains 15 residues. The CDR3 sequence: CASSLVQAPVGGYTF. The CDR3 DNA sequence: TGTGCCAGCAGCTTAGTGCAGGCTCCAGTTGGTGGCTACACCTTC.

The chain has TRBV5-1 and TRBJ1-2; tentative D call: TRBD1 (5 bases). The CDR3 length is 12 residues. Germline CDR1 reads SGHRS; CDR2 reads YFSETQ. V was shortened by 4 bases and J by 4 bases, with 8 bases between the two germline ends. The CDR3 DNA follows: TGCGCCAGCAGCGGGACGCTCTATGGCTACACCTTC. Its translation: CASSGTLYGYTF. Full variable domain (outside the CDR3, taken from reference TRBV5-1 and TRBJ1-2): KAGVTQTPRYLIKTRGQQVTLSCSPISGHRSVSWYQQTPGQGLQFLFEYFSETQRNKGNFPGRFSGRQFSNSRSEMNVSTLELGDSALYLCASSGTLYGYTFGSGTRLTVV.

The chain links TRBV27 to TRBJ2-1; 10 bases fit TRBD2. The CDR3 is 16 residues long. V lost 5 bases, J lost 8 bases, and 12 bases stayed unmatched. CDR1 is MNHEY, CDR2 SMNVEV, per germline (reference sequence). The CDR3 sequence: CASSLESGRALYEQFF. The CDR3 DNA reads as TGTGCCAGCAGTCTCGAGAGCGGGAGGGCCCTCTATGAGCAGTTCTTC.

The CDR3 nucleotides are TGTGCCAGCAGCTCAAGGACCGGGACAAATGAGCAGTTCTTC. Its translation: CASSSRTGTNEQFF. This chain joins TRBV7-6 and TRBJ2-1, with a weak D call TRBD1 (6 bases). From germline, CDR1 is SGHVS and CDR2 FNYEAQ. With 4 bases removed from V and 7 bases from J, the gap between germline ends came to 14 bases. The CDR3 consists of 14 residues.

A single count supports this clone. This chain connects TRBV7-2 to TRBJ1-6; D is unresolved. CDR1 and CDR2 from the germline V gene are SGHTA and FQGNSA. Trimming pared 1 base from V and 10 bases from J, leaving 8 bases between. This CDR3 region has 13 residues. The CDR3 sequence is CASSLDGKSPLHF. CDR3 DNA: TGTGCCAGCAGCTTAGATGGGAAGTCACCCCTCCACTTT.

The table lists this clone with a count of one. The rearrangement joins TRBV11-2 to TRBJ2-7; TRBD2 matches 12 bases. Looked up from germline, CDR1 is SGHAT and CDR2 is FQNNGV. V lost 5 bases, J lost 1 base, and 3 bases stayed unmatched. This CDR3 contains 15 residues. The CDR3 DNA follows: TGTGCCAGCAGCCCTAGCGGGGGGGGTTCCTACGAGCAGTACTTC. It yields the protein CASSPSGGGSYEQYF. The whole variable domain, remainder taken from reference TRBV11-2 and TRBJ2-7, is EAGVAQSPRYKIIEKRQSVAFWCNPISGHATLYWYQQILGQGPKLLIQFQNNGVVDDSQLPKDRFSAERLKGVDSTLKIQPAKLEDSAVYLCASSPSGGGSYEQYFGPGTRLTVT.

The chain employs TRBV15 and TRBJ1-1; no reliable D call. Germline loops: CDR1 LNHNV, CDR2 YYDKDF (reference sequence). With 0 bases removed from V and 5 bases from J, the gap between germline ends came to 10 bases. CDR3 length: 14 amino acids. The CDR3 DNA sequence: TGTGCCACCAGCAGAGATCTACGGAGAACTGAAGCTTTCTTT. Its protein product is CATSRDLRRTEAFF. Combining the CDR3 with reference TRBV15 and TRBJ1-1 gives the whole variable domain DAMVIQNPRYQVTQFGKPVTLSCSQTLNHNVMYWYQQKSSQAPKLLFHYYDKDFNNEADTPDNFQSRRPNTSFCFLDIRSPGLGDTAMYLCATSRDLRRTEAFFGQGTRLTVV.

The V gene is TRBV25-1, the J gene TRBJ2-3, with 14 nucleotides matching TRBD2. CDR1 and CDR2 from the germline V gene are MGHDK and SYGVNS. The length of the CDR3 is 16 residues. V dropped 2 bases and J dropped 4; count of bases not matched to a gene: 2. CDR3 DNA: TGTGCCAGCAGTGAACAGGGACTAGCGGGAGCAGATACGCAGTATTTT. Translated, it gives CASSEQGLAGADTQYF. Filled out from reference TRBV25-1 and TRBJ2-3, the complete variable domain reads EADIYQTPRYLVIGTGKKITLECSQTMGHDKMYWYQQDPGMELHLIHYSYGVNSTEKGDLSSESTVSRIRTEHFPLTLESARPSHTSQYLCASSEQGLAGADTQYFGPGTRLTVL.

The gene calls are TRBV7-2 and TRBJ2-5; TRBD2 aligns across 9 bases. V was pared by 5 bases and J by 0 bases, with 16 bases of the junction left unmatched. The CDR3 extends over 19 amino acids. Germline CDR1 SGHTA, CDR2 FQGNSA. Here the CDR3 DNA reads TGTGCCAGCAGCCTCGACAGGGCTAGCGGGGTCGGGTACCAAGAGACCCAGTACTTC. It encodes CASSLDRASGVGYQETQYF.

The V gene is TRBV6-6, the J gene TRBJ2-4; D might be TRBD2 (5 bases). The V end lost 6 bases, the J end lost 10 bases, and 16 bases lay between the germline ends. CDR3 length equals 13 residues. Germline CDR1 is MNHNY and CDR2 is SVGAGI (reference sequence). CDR3 sequence: CASRLSAGEIQYF. In nucleotides, the CDR3 is TGTGCCAGCAGGCTTTCGGCGGGTGAAATTCAGTACTTC.

Concerning this clone itself: The identical CDR3 is also encoded by other nucleotide sequences in the sample. CDR3 sequence reads: CSVEVGGETQYF. CDR3 sequence (DNA): TGCAGCGTTGAAGTGGGGGGAGAGACCCAGTACTTC. The chain joins TRBV29-1 to TRBJ2-5, with TRBD2 as a possible D gene (6 bases). The germline V gene has CDR1 SQVTM and CDR2 ANQGSEA. The CDR3 length is 12 residues. V was clipped by 1 base and J by 4 bases, with 7 bases between them.

Only a few counts were recorded for this clone. The chain carries TRBV19 and TRBJ1-5, with no clear D. Trimming took 7 bases from V and 6 from J, leaving 22 bases between them. The germline V gene has CDR1 LNHDA and CDR2 SQIVND (reference sequence). The CDR3 is made up of 16 amino acids. Written as DNA, the CDR3 is TGTGCCAGTACCTCCTTTCCCCTAGGAGGAGGTCAGCCCCAGCATTTT. As protein: CASTSFPLGGGQPQHF.

The chain uses TRBV5-6 and TRBJ1-1; no clear D gene. Looked up from germline, CDR1 is SGHDT and CDR2 is YYEEEE. The CDR3 has 14 residues. V was pared by 5 bases and J by 0 bases, with 11 bases between. The CDR3 nucleotides are TGTGCCAGCAGGACATGGGATATGAACACTGAAGCTTTCTTT. It translates to CASRTWDMNTEAFF. Full variable domain (outside the CDR3, taken from reference TRBV5-6 and TRBJ1-1): DAGVTQSPTHLIKTRGQQVTLRCSPKSGHDTVSWYQQALGQGPQFIFQYYEEEERQRGNFPDRFSGHQFPNYSSELNVNALLLGDSALYLCASRTWDMNTEAFFGQGTRLTVV.

As for this clone: The same CDR3 arises from other DNA sequences in this sample as well. The genes are TRBV18 and TRBJ1-5; 8 nucleotides align to TRBD1. The CDR3 is 15 amino acids. Germline V gene sequence: CDR1 KGHSH, CDR2 LQKENI. Unmatched junction bases numbered 3, after V lost 3 bases and J lost 2 bases. Written as DNA, the CDR3 is TGTGCCAGCTCACCTGGGACAGGCGGCAATCAGCCCCAGCATTTT. Translated: CASSPGTGGNQPQHF.